Shown below are 28 T cell receptor beta chains from a single sample sequenced in a study of neurological immune-mediated disorders. Each CDR3 protein is one row after TCRdb ran MiXCR on the 5' RACE reads. The profile shows about 76,000 distinct CDR3 sequences, 17% of them singletons. Sample: PBMCs. The receptors come from a middle-aged woman in good health.

This clonotype was seen just once. A much larger clonotype is one base distant, so this may be a read error. The rearrangement links TRBV6-2 or TRBV6-3 to TRBJ2-5; possibly TRBD1 or TRBD2 for D (5 bases each). The CDR3 is 14 residues long. Germline loops: CDR1 MNHEY, CDR2 SVGEGT. With 6 bases removed from V and 5 bases from J, the gap between germline ends came to 16 bases. The CDR3 here is CASRLVGVGETQYF. The CDR3 DNA is TGTGCCAGCAGGCTAGTGGGGGTAGGGGAGACCCAGTACTTC.

This clonotype was seen ten or more times. J is TRBJ1-6 and V is TRBV2; D is undetermined. The V and J ends lost 3 bases and 9 bases respectively, with 6 bases between them. Germline-derived CDR1 and CDR2 are SNHLY and FYNNEI. The CDR3 length is 12 residues. CDR3 sequence reads: CASSERSSPLHF. For the CDR3, the DNA is TGTGCCAGCAGTGAGAGATCTTCACCCCTCCACTTT.

This clonotype was picked up many times. The chain combines TRBV6-1 with TRBJ1-5; tentative D call: TRBD1 (5 bases). Germline CDR1 reads MNHNS; CDR2 reads SASEGT. The V end lost 0 bases, the J end lost 0 bases, and 9 bases lay between the germline ends. This CDR3 is built from 16 residues. The CDR3 reads CASSEAYRISNQPQHF. Written as DNA, the CDR3 is TGTGCCAGCAGTGAAGCGTACAGGATTAGCAATCAGCCCCAGCATTTT.

This clonotype has a count of ten or more. The genes are TRBV10-1 and TRBJ2-5, with D possibly called TRBD1 or TRBD2 (5 bases each). The CDR3 contains 14 residues. Germline V gene sequence: CDR1 WNHNN, CDR2 SYGVQD (reference sequence). V gave up 6 bases and J gave up 5 bases, with 16 bases separating them. In DNA, the CDR3 is TGCGCCAGCAGCGCCGGGACGGTGGGGGAGACCCAGTACTTC. It is translated as CASSAGTVGETQYF.

The chain links TRBV4-3 to TRBJ2-7; no clear D gene. The V gene lost 0 bases and the J gene lost 0 bases, with 12 bases spanning the gap. CDR1 is LGHNA and CDR2 is YSLEER in the germline V gene. The CDR3 length is 16 residues. CDR3 sequence: CASSQELVQSSYEQYF. The CDR3 DNA is TGCGCCAGCAGCCAAGAATTGGTCCAAAGCTCCTACGAGCAGTACTTC.

This clonotype was detected many times. The chain joins TRBV6-5 to TRBJ1-2; TRBD1 agrees at 8 bases. The CDR3 totals 13 residues. V shed 2 bases, J shed 8 bases, and the junction held 4 bases outside the gene matches. Germline CDR1 reads MNHEY; CDR2 reads SVGAGI. DNA for the CDR3: TGTGCCAGCAGTTACGGCCACAGGGGGGGCTACACCTTC. Translating it yields CASSYGHRGGYTF.

This clonotype has at least ten counts. The CDR3 loop is CASSYHGTGRTGELFF. The CDR3 region has the DNA TGTGCCAGCAGTTACCATGGGACAGGGAGGACCGGGGAGCTGTTTTTT. The genes are TRBV6-2 or TRBV6-3 and TRBJ2-2; TRBD1 aligns across 9 bases. Germline V gene sequence: CDR1 MNHEY, CDR2 SVGEGT. Germline trimming cut 2 bases from V and 5 bases from J; bases unmatched to any gene: 6. The CDR3 contains 16 residues.

The CDR3 DNA follows: TGTGCCAGCATTAAGACCCCCGGGGCCGCCCATGGCTACACCTTC. It translates to CASIKTPGAAHGYTF. This chain connects TRBV6-6 to TRBJ1-2, with a tentative D call TRBD1 (5 bases). V lost 7 bases and J lost 6, with 21 bases in between. This CDR3 contains 15 residues. Germline lookup yields CDR1 MNHNY and CDR2 SVGAGI (reference sequence).

This clonotype was counted ten times or more. The chain has TRBV3-1 and TRBJ1-4; D ambiguous. There are 15 residues in the CDR3. The germline gives CDR1 LGHDT, CDR2 YNNKEL (reference sequence). V lost 6 bases and J 3 bases, leaving 14 bases between the germline ends. CDR3: CASRRRGQANEKLFF. DNA of the CDR3: TGTGCCAGCAGAAGAAGAGGGCAGGCTAATGAAAAACTGTTTTTT.

This clonotype was detected once. Lacking the conserved final phenylalanine or tryptophan, this CDR3 likely reflects a read error. The chain joins TRBV11-2 to TRBJ2-7; 7 bases match TRBD2. Per germline, CDR1 SGHAT and CDR2 FQNNGV. This CDR3 has 18 amino acids. The CDR3 is CACSLDGRGGGDSYEQYD. For the CDR3, the DNA is TGTGCCTGCAGCTTAGATGGAAGGGGCGGGGGTGATTCCTACGAGCAGTACGAC.

This clonotype occurred many times. The chain uses TRBV5-1 and TRBJ1-1; no clear D. The germline gives CDR1 SGHRS, CDR2 YFSETQ. This CDR3 has 15 residues. V lost 4 bases and J lost 3, with 16 bases in between. The CDR3 is CASSLTPGMDTEAFF. DNA for the CDR3: TGCGCCAGCAGCCTGACTCCGGGGATGGACACTGAAGCTTTCTTT.

This clonotype was seen only a few times. The V and J genes are TRBV29-1 and TRBJ2-1, with 7 positions matching TRBD2. This CDR3 is 13 amino acids long. V shed 6 bases, J shed 2 bases, and the junction held 4 bases outside the gene matches. CDR1 and CDR2 (germline): SQVTM, ANQGSEA. This CDR3 reads CSVLGGTYNEQFF. DNA of the CDR3: TGCAGCGTCCTCGGGGGGACCTACAATGAGCAGTTCTTC.

This clonotype occurred many times. The chain recombines TRBV20-1 with TRBJ1-5; perhaps TRBD1 as D (6 bases). The ends were cut back, 0 bases at V and 3 bases at J, with 9 bases in the middle. The CDR3 is 14 amino acids. Looked up from germline, CDR1 is DFQATT and CDR2 is SNEGSKA (reference sequence). CDR3 loop: CSAREAGDNQPQHF. The CDR3 DNA is TGCAGTGCTAGAGAGGCAGGGGACAATCAGCCCCAGCATTTT.

This clonotype was seen many times. V and J are TRBV11-2 and TRBJ1-1; 7 bases agree with TRBD1. Germline V gene sequence: CDR1 SGHAT, CDR2 FQNNGV. This CDR3 is built from 14 residues. Losses at the gene ends were 2 bases for V and 2 bases for J; bases not matched to a gene: 2. DNA for the CDR3: TGTGCCAGCAGCTTAAGACAGGGCAACACTGAAGCTTTCTTT. It translates to CASSLRQGNTEAFF. Drawing the rest from reference TRBV11-2 and TRBJ1-1, the complete variable domain is EAGVAQSPRYKIIEKRQSVAFWCNPISGHATLYWYQQILGQGPKLLIQFQNNGVVDDSQLPKDRFSAERLKGVDSTLKIQPAKLEDSAVYLCASSLRQGNTEAFFGQGTRLTVV.

This clonotype has a count of ten or more. The chain has TRBV3-1 and TRBJ2-3; D is possibly TRBD2 (6 bases). This CDR3 contains 15 residues. V lost 0 bases, J lost 4 bases, and 11 bases lay in between. Germline loops: CDR1 LGHDT, CDR2 YNNKEL (reference sequence). DNA for the CDR3: TGTGCCAGCAGCCAAGAACGTTGGGGGGCAGATACGCAGTATTTT. Its protein product is CASSQERWGADTQYF.

This clonotype came up many times. The chain couples TRBV12-3 or TRBV12-4 to TRBJ2-3; D call uncertain. The CDR3 totals 11 residues. V gave up 8 bases and J gave up 4 bases, with 7 bases separating them. CDR3 DNA: TGTGCCAGCTCGCAGGCAGATACGCAGTATTTT. Its translation: CASSQADTQYF.

About this clonotype: A read error may explain this, as a much larger clone is one base away. This chain joins TRBV28 and TRBJ1-5; 10 bases are shared with TRBD1. The V gene end was trimmed by 10 bases and the J gene end by 8 bases; junction bases not matched to a gene: 8. Germline values: CDR1 MDHEN, CDR2 SYDVKM. The CDR3 is made up of 13 amino acids. The CDR3 loop reads CAILTGGYKPQHF. Here the CDR3 DNA reads TGTGCCATCTTGACAGGGGGCTATAAGCCCCAGCATTTT.

The genes are TRBV3-1 and TRBJ2-1; 7 bases agree with TRBD2. CDR3 length equals 14 residues. Germline assignment: CDR1 LGHDT and CDR2 YNNKEL (reference sequence). V shed 10 bases and J 2 bases; nucleotides not matched to a gene: 8. CDR3 loop: CAITPGGAYNEQFF. CDR3 DNA sequence: TGTGCCATCACCCCTGGGGGGGCCTACAATGAGCAGTTCTTC.

This clonotype was counted ten times or more. The chain is built from TRBV7-3 and TRBJ1-1; D is unclear. The germline V gene encodes CDR1 SGHTA and CDR2 FQGTGA. The germline V and J ends were trimmed by 1 base and 1 base, with 10 bases remaining between them. The CDR3 spans 15 residues. The CDR3 DNA reads TGTGCCAGCAGCTTAAAAGCGGGCAAGAACACTGAAGCTTTCTTT. Translating gives CASSLKAGKNTEAFF.

This clonotype was detected ten times or more. The chain combines TRBV5-5 with TRBJ1-2, with TRBD1 identical over 8 bases. The V segment lost 4 bases and the J segment 6 bases; nucleotides outside the gene matches: 5. CDR1 SGHKS and CDR2 YYEKEE come from the germline V gene (reference sequence). The length of the CDR3 is 13 residues. CDR3 loop: CASSLWTGNGYTF. Here the CDR3 DNA reads TGTGCCAGCAGCCTTTGGACAGGGAATGGCTACACCTTC.

This clonotype was seen many times. This chain joins TRBV20-1 and TRBJ1-2, with a weak D call TRBD1 (6 bases). Germline V gives CDR1 DFQATT, CDR2 SNEGSKA (reference sequence). V dropped 5 bases and J dropped 4 bases, with 17 bases sitting between them. The CDR3 length is 14 residues. The CDR3 protein is CSAPVGGHGYGYTF. The CDR3 DNA follows: TGCAGTGCTCCTGTGGGGGGGCATGGCTATGGCTACACCTTC.

This clonotype appeared many times. V usage is TRBV20-1 and J usage is TRBJ1-1; D remains ambiguous. Germline CDR1 DFQATT, CDR2 SNEGSKA (reference sequence). Trimming took off 4 bases at V and 2 bases at J, with 5 bases between the two ends. The length of the CDR3 is 11 residues. In nucleotides, the CDR3 is TGCAGTGCTATGTCTAACACTGAAGCTTTCTTT. This gives the protein CSAMSNTEAFF.

In this sample, this clonotype turned up many times. This chain links TRBV29-1 with TRBJ2-5; weak D call: TRBD1 (5 bases). In germline, CDR1 is SQVTM, CDR2 ANQGSEA. The CDR3 runs 13 residues. Trimming left V 1 base short and J 5 bases short, with 11 bases between. The CDR3 protein is CSVEGQSRETQYF. DNA for the CDR3: TGCAGCGTTGAAGGACAGAGCCGGGAGACCCAGTACTTC.

The chain couples TRBV6-6 to TRBJ2-5, with D perhaps matching TRBD1 or TRBD2 (5 bases each). Per germline, CDR1 MNHNY and CDR2 SVGAGI (reference sequence). Trimming pared 6 bases from V and 5 bases from J, leaving 13 bases between. The CDR3 sequence is 13 residues long. As DNA, the CDR3 is TGTGCCAGCAGCCACCTGGGGGTGGAGACCCAGTACTTC. As protein: CASSHLGVETQYF.

In this sample, this clonotype turned up many times. The V and J genes are TRBV9 and TRBJ1-4; D not certain. In germline, CDR1 is SGDLS, CDR2 YYNGEE. V was pared by 0 bases and J by 7 bases, with 10 bases between. This CDR3 is 14 amino acids long. The CDR3 reads CASSVGGEGEKLFF. CDR3 DNA: TGTGCCAGCAGCGTAGGGGGAGAAGGTGAAAAACTGTTTTTT.

The sample holds many counts of this clonotype. The genes are TRBV12-3 or TRBV12-4 and TRBJ1-2, with 10 bases fitting TRBD1. V shed 5 bases, J shed 7 bases, and the junction held 13 bases outside the gene matches. The CDR3 spans 16 residues. In nucleotides, the CDR3 is TGTGCCAGCAGTAAAAGGGACAGGGGAGGGTTTCGTGGCTACACCTTC. Translation: CASSKRDRGGFRGYTF.

In the case of this clonotype: A junction end diverges from the germline sequence, so it may reflect a read error. V and J are TRBV5-1 and TRBJ1-1; no clear D gene. CDR1 is SGHRS and CDR2 is YFSETQ in the germline V gene. The CDR3 has 15 residues. The CDR3 DNA follows: TGCGCCAGCAGCTTGGTCTCGGAGCTGAAGACTGAAGCTTTCTTT. Its translation is CASSLVSELKTEAFF.

This clonotype was recorded many times. The CDR3 sequence is CASTPGLRRDEGYTDTQYF. The CDR3 DNA reads as TGTGCCAGCACCCCGGGACTCCGCCGGGACGAAGGTTACACAGATACGCAGTATTTT. The V gene is TRBV6-6, the J gene TRBJ2-3, with D perhaps matching TRBD2 (6 bases). Trimming left V 7 bases short and J 2 bases short, with 28 bases between. Germline V gene sequence: CDR1 MNHNY, CDR2 SVGAGI (reference sequence). This CDR3 comprises 19 residues.